This T cell receptor beta chain came from a study of blood T cell repertoires in COVID-19. Study summary: The origin of the acute and convalescent COVID-19 samples was the United States, Italy and Spain.

A single count supports this clone. This CDR3 spans 15 amino acids. The junction had 10 bases not matched to a gene; V was cut back by 5 bases and J by 3 bases. Per germline, CDR1 MNHEY and CDR2 SVGAGI. In the study's own analysis: By means of reference gene primer amplification, nucleated cell counts were estimated. The protocol was immunoSEQ multiplex PCR, while the TCRdb copy is restricted to in-frame clones and leaves out a portion. For V, J and clone size, that table is used; D and trimming come from the DNA. The sample consists of some 93,000 clones, less than 90% of them appearing once. This clonotype was sampled from a man in his 60s with acute or convalescent COVID-19. The sequencing sample was made of peripheral blood. The J gene is TRBJ2-7, the V gene TRBV6-5; TRBD2 matches at 7 bases. For the CDR3, the DNA is TGTGCCAGCAGTAGAGACCTCCTAGCGGACTACGAGCAGTACTTC. It specifies CASSRDLLADYEQYF.